These T cell receptor beta chains were read from a single sample in a study of cytomegalovirus exposure and HLA in healthy donors. TCRdb's copy holds only in-frame clones and misses some; the assay was immunoSEQ multiplex PCR. The top ten clones hold more than 2% of a sample with fewer than 200,000 clones, more than 75% of them seen once. Sequenced material: PBMCs. The receptor source for this set is a man aged 18 to 30 in good health and CMV-seropositive. The CDR3 runs from the conserved cysteine through the conserved F or W. The order of the fields is J gene, clone size, V gene, D gene, CDR3 protein, CDR3 DNA. The D gene is left open where the match is weak. Part of the rows lack a size; the others show once, few, many or a class for expanded clones.

j_call: TRBJ2-1; clone_size: -; v_call: TRBV5-1; d_call: -; cdr3_aa: CASSLGPESYNEQFF; cdr3_nt: TGCGCCAGCAGCTTGGGCCCAGAATCCTACAATGAGCAGTTCTTC
j_call: TRBJ2-1; clone_size: -; v_call: TRBV4-3; d_call: TRBD2; cdr3_aa: CASSQVKLTSGVNEQFF; cdr3_nt: TGCGCCAGCAGCCAAGTTAAGTTAACTAGCGGGGTTAATGAGCAGTTCTTC
j_call: TRBJ2-7; clone_size: -; v_call: TRBV12-5; d_call: -; cdr3_aa: CASGLSSEQYF; cdr3_nt: TGTGCTAGTGGTTTATCTTCCGAGCAGTACTTC
j_call: TRBJ2-4; clone_size: -; v_call: TRBV5-1; d_call: -; cdr3_aa: CASSSGSSLAKNSQYF; cdr3_nt: TGCGCCAGCAGCTCGGGGTCGTCCCTAGCCAAAAACAGTCAGTACTTC
j_call: TRBJ1-4; clone_size: -; v_call: TRBV5-4; d_call: -; cdr3_aa: CASSLWANEKLFF; cdr3_nt: TGTGCCAGCAGCTTGTGGGCGAATGAAAAACTGTTTTTT
j_call: TRBJ2-1; clone_size: -; v_call: TRBV7-2; d_call: -; cdr3_aa: CASSFPRTYNEQFF; cdr3_nt: TGTGCCAGCAGCTTCCCCCGAACATACAATGAGCAGTTCTTC
j_call: TRBJ2-2; clone_size: -; v_call: TRBV29-1; d_call: TRBD1; cdr3_aa: CSATGQGGTGELFF; cdr3_nt: TGCAGCGCTACGGGACAGGGGGGGACCGGGGAGCTGTTTTTT
j_call: TRBJ2-5; clone_size: -; v_call: TRBV19; d_call: -; cdr3_aa: CASSIGGSQETQYF; cdr3_nt: TGTGCCAGTAGTATTGGGGGGTCCCAAGAGACCCAGTACTTC
j_call: TRBJ1-2; clone_size: -; v_call: TRBV18; d_call: -; cdr3_aa: CASSQTGSGYTF; cdr3_nt: TGTGCCAGCTCACAGACAGGTTCTGGCTACACCTTC
j_call: TRBJ2-5; clone_size: -; v_call: TRBV13; d_call: TRBD1; cdr3_aa: CASSLWGQGAREETQYF; cdr3_nt: TGTGCCAGCAGCTTATGGGGACAGGGGGCGCGGGAAGAGACCCAGTACTTC
j_call: TRBJ2-2; clone_size: -; v_call: TRBV29-1; d_call: TRBD1; cdr3_aa: CSVEDRRQGVPGELFF; cdr3_nt: TGCAGCGTTGAAGATAGAAGGCAGGGGGTCCCCGGGGAGCTGTTTTTT
j_call: TRBJ2-3; clone_size: -; v_call: TRBV16; d_call: -; cdr3_aa: CASRRGPGTDTQYF; cdr3_nt: TGTGCCAGCAGACGAGGGCCGGGCACAGATACGCAGTATTTT
j_call: TRBJ2-3; clone_size: -; v_call: TRBV7-2; d_call: TRBD2; cdr3_aa: CASSISGAGSDTQYF; cdr3_nt: TGTGCCAGCAGCATTAGCGGGGCGGGCTCAGATACGCAGTATTTT
j_call: TRBJ2-7; clone_size: -; v_call: TRBV5-6; d_call: TRBD1; cdr3_aa: CASRGQGKAYEQYF; cdr3_nt: TGTGCCAGCAGAGGACAGGGAAAAGCTTACGAGCAGTACTTC
j_call: TRBJ1-2; clone_size: -; v_call: TRBV19; d_call: -; cdr3_aa: CASSPWTETNYGYTF; cdr3_nt: TGTGCCAGTAGTCCTTGGACAGAAACTAACTATGGCTACACCTTC
j_call: TRBJ1-6; clone_size: few; v_call: TRBV5-1; d_call: TRBD1; cdr3_aa: CASSVDRGDSPLHF; cdr3_nt: TGCGCCAGCAGCGTTGACAGGGGAGATTCACCCCTCCACTTT
j_call: TRBJ1-4; clone_size: -; v_call: TRBV7-6; d_call: TRBD1; cdr3_aa: CASSLGMDRDNEKLFF; cdr3_nt: TGTGCCAGCAGCTTAGGCATGGACAGGGATAATGAAAAACTGTTTTTT
j_call: TRBJ1-3; clone_size: -; v_call: TRBV7-2; d_call: TRBD1; cdr3_aa: CASSLEGTVGNTIYF; cdr3_nt: TGTGCCAGCAGCTTAGAGGGGACAGTCGGAAACACCATATATTTT
j_call: TRBJ2-2; clone_size: -; v_call: TRBV5-1; d_call: TRBD1; cdr3_aa: CASSYPGTGAGTGELFF; cdr3_nt: TGCGCCAGCAGCTATCCCGGGACAGGGGCGGGCACCGGGGAGCTGTTTTTT
j_call: TRBJ2-3; clone_size: -; v_call: TRBV6-5; d_call: -; cdr3_aa: CASRPGVLGTDTQYF; cdr3_nt: TGTGCCAGCAGACCAGGGGTGCTTGGCACAGATACGCAGTATTTT
j_call: TRBJ2-5; clone_size: -; v_call: TRBV14; d_call: TRBD2; cdr3_aa: CASSRSGGTQETQYF; cdr3_nt: TGTGCCAGCAGCCGTAGCGGGGGGACCCAAGAGACCCAGTACTTC
j_call: TRBJ2-6; clone_size: -; v_call: TRBV9; d_call: -; cdr3_aa: CASSVDSHGSGANVLTF; cdr3_nt: TGTGCCAGCAGCGTAGATAGCCATGGCTCTGGGGCCAACGTCCTGACTTTC
j_call: TRBJ1-4; clone_size: -; v_call: TRBV4-2; d_call: -; cdr3_aa: CASSAQSRSENEKLFF; cdr3_nt: TGTGCCAGCAGCGCCCAATCCCGGTCGGAGAATGAAAAACTGTTTTTT
j_call: TRBJ1-2; clone_size: -; v_call: TRBV30; d_call: -; cdr3_aa: CAWGTALQSYTF; cdr3_nt: TGTGCCTGGGGGACTGCACTCCAGAGCTACACCTTC
j_call: TRBJ2-3; clone_size: -; v_call: TRBV7-8; d_call: TRBD2; cdr3_aa: CASSLGLAVYGLADTDTQYF; cdr3_nt: TGTGCCAGCAGCTTAGGACTTGCAGTATACGGACTAGCGGACACAGATACGCAGTATTTT
j_call: TRBJ2-7; clone_size: -; v_call: TRBV19; d_call: -; cdr3_aa: CASSTGQPSTYEQYF; cdr3_nt: TGTGCCAGTAGTACTGGGCAGCCATCTACCTACGAGCAGTACTTC
j_call: TRBJ2-3; clone_size: -; v_call: TRBV4-1; d_call: TRBD1; cdr3_aa: CASSQGAGQGTDTQYF; cdr3_nt: TGCGCCAGCAGCCAAGGCGCGGGACAGGGGACAGATACGCAGTATTTT
j_call: TRBJ1-1; clone_size: -; v_call: TRBV7-9; d_call: TRBD1; cdr3_aa: CASSPAGTGAEAFF; cdr3_nt: TGTGCCAGCAGCCCCGCCGGGACAGGGGCTGAAGCTTTCTTT
j_call: TRBJ1-2; clone_size: -; v_call: TRBV25-1; d_call: -; cdr3_aa: CASSEWGLTYTF; cdr3_nt: TGTGCCAGCAGTGAATGGGGACTTACGTACACCTTC
j_call: TRBJ2-3; clone_size: -; v_call: TRBV6-5; d_call: -; cdr3_aa: CASGGQLTDTQYF; cdr3_nt: TGTGCCAGCGGGGGACAACTCACAGATACGCAGTATTTT
j_call: TRBJ1-5; clone_size: few; v_call: TRBV30; d_call: -; cdr3_aa: CAWSDSQGHSWGNQPQHF; cdr3_nt: TGTGCCTGGAGTGACAGTCAGGGGCATTCTTGGGGCAATCAGCCCCAGCATTTT
j_call: TRBJ1-2; clone_size: -; v_call: TRBV25-1; d_call: -; cdr3_aa: CASSSGSAGGYTF; cdr3_nt: TGTGCCAGCAGTTCCGGGTCCGCGGGTGGCTACACCTTC
j_call: TRBJ2-7; clone_size: -; v_call: TRBV5-4; d_call: TRBD2; cdr3_aa: CASSFRGDEQYF; cdr3_nt: TGTGCCAGCAGCTTCCGGGGGGACGAGCAGTACTTC
j_call: TRBJ1-1; clone_size: -; v_call: TRBV30; d_call: TRBD1; cdr3_aa: CAWRQGWGTEAFF; cdr3_nt: TGTGCCTGGCGACAGGGATGGGGCACTGAAGCTTTCTTT
j_call: TRBJ2-2; clone_size: -; v_call: TRBV7-2; d_call: -; cdr3_aa: CASSLRTIHGELFF; cdr3_nt: TGTGCCAGCAGCCTTAGGACAATTCACGGGGAGCTGTTTTTT
j_call: TRBJ1-1; clone_size: once; v_call: TRBV29-1; d_call: -; cdr3_aa: CSVEDLEGRTEAFF; cdr3_nt: TGCAGCGTTGAAGATCTGGAGGGAAGAACTGAAGCTTTCTTT
j_call: TRBJ2-5; clone_size: -; v_call: TRBV7-2; d_call: -; cdr3_aa: CASSLPAGVEETQYF; cdr3_nt: TGTGCCAGCAGCTTGCCGGCAGGGGTGGAAGAGACCCAGTACTTC
j_call: TRBJ2-1; clone_size: once; v_call: TRBV18; d_call: TRBD2; cdr3_aa: CASSPALAGIYNEQFF; cdr3_nt: TGTGCCAGCTCACCGGCACTAGCGGGGATATACAATGAGCAGTTCTTC
j_call: TRBJ2-5; clone_size: -; v_call: TRBV15; d_call: TRBD2; cdr3_aa: CATSRPGTSGAAGGETQYF; cdr3_nt: TGTGCCACCAGCAGACCCGGGACTAGCGGGGCCGCAGGAGGGGAGACCCAGTACTTC
j_call: TRBJ2-2; clone_size: -; v_call: TRBV12-5; d_call: TRBD1; cdr3_aa: CASGPSWTGNTGELFF; cdr3_nt: TGTGCTAGTGGTCCATCCTGGACAGGGAACACCGGGGAGCTGTTTTTT
j_call: TRBJ1-5; clone_size: few; v_call: TRBV7-9; d_call: TRBD1; cdr3_aa: CSSSLGSGGNNQPQHF; cdr3_nt: TGTTCCAGCAGCTTAGGGTCAGGGGGTAACAATCAGCCCCAGCATTTT